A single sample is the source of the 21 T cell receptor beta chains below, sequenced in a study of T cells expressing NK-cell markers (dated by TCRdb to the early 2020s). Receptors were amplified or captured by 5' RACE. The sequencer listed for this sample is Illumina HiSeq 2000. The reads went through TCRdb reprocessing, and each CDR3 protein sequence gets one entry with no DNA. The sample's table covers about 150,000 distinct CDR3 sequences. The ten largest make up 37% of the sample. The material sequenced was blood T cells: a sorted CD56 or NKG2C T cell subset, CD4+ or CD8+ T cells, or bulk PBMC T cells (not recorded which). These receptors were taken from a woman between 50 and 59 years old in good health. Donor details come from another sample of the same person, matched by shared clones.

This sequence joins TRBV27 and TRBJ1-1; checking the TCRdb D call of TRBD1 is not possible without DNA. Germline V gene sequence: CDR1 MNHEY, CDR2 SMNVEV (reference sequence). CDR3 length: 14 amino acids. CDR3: CASSPFPGETEAFF.

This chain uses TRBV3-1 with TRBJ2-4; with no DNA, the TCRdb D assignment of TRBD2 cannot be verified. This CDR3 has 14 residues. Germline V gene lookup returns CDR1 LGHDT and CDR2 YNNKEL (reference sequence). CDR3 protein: CASSPALGPNIQYF.

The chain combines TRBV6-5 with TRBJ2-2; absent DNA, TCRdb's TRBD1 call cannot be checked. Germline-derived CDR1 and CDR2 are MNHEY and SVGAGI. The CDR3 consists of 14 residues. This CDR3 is CASNQGANTGELFF.

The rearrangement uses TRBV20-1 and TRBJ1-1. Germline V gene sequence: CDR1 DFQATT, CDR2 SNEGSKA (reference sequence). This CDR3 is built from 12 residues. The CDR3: CSALGLAGVAFF.

This chain's CDR3 is CASTPAGGVQAQYF. The chain recombines TRBV12-3 or TRBV12-4 with TRBJ2-5; lacking DNA, the TRBD2 call made by TCRdb goes unchecked. The CDR3 contains 14 residues.

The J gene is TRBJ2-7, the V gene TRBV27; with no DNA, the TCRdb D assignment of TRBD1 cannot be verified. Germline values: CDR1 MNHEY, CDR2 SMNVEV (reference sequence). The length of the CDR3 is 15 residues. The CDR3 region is CASSPWTGTRGEQYF.

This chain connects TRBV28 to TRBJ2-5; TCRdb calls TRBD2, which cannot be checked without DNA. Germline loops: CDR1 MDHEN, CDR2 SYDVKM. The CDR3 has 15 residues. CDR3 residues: CASSLGRELSETQYF.

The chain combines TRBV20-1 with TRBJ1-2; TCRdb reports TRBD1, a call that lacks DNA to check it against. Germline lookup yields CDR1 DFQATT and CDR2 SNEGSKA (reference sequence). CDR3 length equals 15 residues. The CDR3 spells CSARNYRDLNYGYTF.

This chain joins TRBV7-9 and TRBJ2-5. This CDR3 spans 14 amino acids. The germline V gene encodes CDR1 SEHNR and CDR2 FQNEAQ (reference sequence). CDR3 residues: CASSFRNTQETQYF.

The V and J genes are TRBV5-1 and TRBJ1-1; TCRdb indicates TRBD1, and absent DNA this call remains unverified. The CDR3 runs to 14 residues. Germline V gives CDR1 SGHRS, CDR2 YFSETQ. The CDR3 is CASSLRGVNTEAFF.

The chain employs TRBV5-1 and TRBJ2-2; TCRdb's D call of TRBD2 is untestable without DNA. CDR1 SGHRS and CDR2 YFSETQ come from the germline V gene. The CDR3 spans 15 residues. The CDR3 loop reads CASSLDWGGGGELFF.

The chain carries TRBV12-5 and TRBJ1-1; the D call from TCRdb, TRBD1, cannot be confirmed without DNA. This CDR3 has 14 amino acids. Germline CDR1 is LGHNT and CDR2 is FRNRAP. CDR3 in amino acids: CASGPTGGRPEAFF.

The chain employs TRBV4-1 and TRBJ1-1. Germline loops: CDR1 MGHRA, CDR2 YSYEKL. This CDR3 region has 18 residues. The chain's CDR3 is CASSSDPGGVKGNTEAFF.

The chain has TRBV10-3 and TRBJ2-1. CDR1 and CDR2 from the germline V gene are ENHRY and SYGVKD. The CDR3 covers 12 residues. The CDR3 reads CAISEWANEQFF.

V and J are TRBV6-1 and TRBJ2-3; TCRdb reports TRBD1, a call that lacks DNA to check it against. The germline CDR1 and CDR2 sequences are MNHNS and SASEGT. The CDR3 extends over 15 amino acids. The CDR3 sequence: CASIGGPQHTDTQYF.

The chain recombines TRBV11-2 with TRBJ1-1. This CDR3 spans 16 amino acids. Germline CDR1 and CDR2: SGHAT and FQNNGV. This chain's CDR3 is CASRFGPDTVNTEAFF.

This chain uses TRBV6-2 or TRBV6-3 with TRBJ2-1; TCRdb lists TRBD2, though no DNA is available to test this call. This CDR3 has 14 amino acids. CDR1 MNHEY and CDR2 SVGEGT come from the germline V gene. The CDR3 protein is CASSYIAGVYEQFF.

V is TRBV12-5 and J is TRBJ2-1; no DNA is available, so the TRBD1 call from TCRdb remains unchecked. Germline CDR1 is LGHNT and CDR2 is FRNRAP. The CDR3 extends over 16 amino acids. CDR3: CASGSPGEGASYEQFF.

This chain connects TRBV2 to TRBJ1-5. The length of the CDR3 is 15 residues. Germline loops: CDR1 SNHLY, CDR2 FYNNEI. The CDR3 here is CASSESGQLYQPQHF.

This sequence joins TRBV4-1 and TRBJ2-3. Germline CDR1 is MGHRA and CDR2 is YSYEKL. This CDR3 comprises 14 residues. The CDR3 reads CASSQGLDTDTQYF.

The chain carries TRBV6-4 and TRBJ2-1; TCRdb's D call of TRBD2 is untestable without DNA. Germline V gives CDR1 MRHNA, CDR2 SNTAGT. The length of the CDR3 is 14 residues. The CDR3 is CASSDGRESEEQFF.